This paragraph covers one T cell receptor (beta chain) sequence. The antigen is unknown. The entry originates in a study of shared clonotypes between healthy human individuals. Sequencing was performed with immunoSEQ multiplex PCR; in TCRdb, only in-frame clones are kept and a portion is missing. The sample includes over 950,000 clones, 77% of them seen just once. The germline V gene encodes CDR1 SEHNR and CDR2 FQNEAQ (reference sequence). Trimming removed 0 bases at V and 4 bases at J, with 11 bases between. The CDR3 contains 15 residues. Study results and caveats: Naive CD4 clonotypes were shared across a few donors at roughly 5.3%.

The source material was memory CD4+ T cells from PBMCs. This sample's subset: CD45RA-negative fraction. The rearrangement links TRBV7-9 to TRBJ2-3; maybe TRBD1 (6 bases). This TCR derives from a young man in good health. Some clones in this sample may be carry-over from other donors' samples. CDR3 in DNA: TGTGCCAGCAGCTTAGCCCCCCAGGGGTCAGATACGCAGTATTTT. It specifies CASSLAPQGSDTQYF.